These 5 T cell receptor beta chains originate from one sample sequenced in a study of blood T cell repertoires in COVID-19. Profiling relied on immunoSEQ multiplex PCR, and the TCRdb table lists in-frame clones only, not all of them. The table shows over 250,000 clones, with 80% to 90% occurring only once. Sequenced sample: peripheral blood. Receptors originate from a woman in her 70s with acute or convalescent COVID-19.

The CDR3 protein is CASSGGTGGLETQYF. Here the CDR3 DNA reads TGCGCCAGCAGCGGGGGGACAGGGGGCCTAGAGACCCAGTACTTC. The chain uses TRBV5-1 and TRBJ2-5; 12 bases map to TRBD1. Per the germline V gene, CDR1 is SGHRS and CDR2 is YFSETQ. This CDR3 is 15 amino acids long. Trimming cost V 4 bases and J 4 bases; bases outside gene matches: 5.

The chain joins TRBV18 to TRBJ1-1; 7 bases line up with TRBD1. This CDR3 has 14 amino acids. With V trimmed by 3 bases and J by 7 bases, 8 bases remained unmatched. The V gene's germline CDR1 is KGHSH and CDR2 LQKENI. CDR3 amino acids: CASSPTGAHFEAFF. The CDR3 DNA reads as TGTGCCAGCTCACCTACAGGGGCCCACTTTGAAGCTTTCTTT.

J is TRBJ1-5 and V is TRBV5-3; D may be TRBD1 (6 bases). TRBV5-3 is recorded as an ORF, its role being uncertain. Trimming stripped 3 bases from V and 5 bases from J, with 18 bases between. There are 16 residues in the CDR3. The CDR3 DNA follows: TGTGCCAGAAGCTGGATAGGACAGTCACATCATCAGCCCCAGCATTTT. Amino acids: CARSWIGQSHHQPQHF.

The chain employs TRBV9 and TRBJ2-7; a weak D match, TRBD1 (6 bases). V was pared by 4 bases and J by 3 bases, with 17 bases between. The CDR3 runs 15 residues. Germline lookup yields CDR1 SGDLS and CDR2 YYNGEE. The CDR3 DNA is TGTGCCAGCAGCCCCTCGGTTCGAGGGGGCTACGAGCAGTACTTC. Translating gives CASSPSVRGGYEQYF.

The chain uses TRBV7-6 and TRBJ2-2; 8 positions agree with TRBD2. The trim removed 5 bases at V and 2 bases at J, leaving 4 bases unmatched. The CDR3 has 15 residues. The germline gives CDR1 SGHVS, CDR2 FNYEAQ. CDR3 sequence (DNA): TGTGCCAGCAGCACGGGGGGGCCAAACACCGGGGAGCTGTTTTTT. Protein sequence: CASSTGGPNTGELFF.